Listed below are T cell receptor beta chains from one sample, sequenced in a study of blood T cell repertoires in COVID-19. Here immunoSEQ multiplex PCR was the method, and the copy in TCRdb shows in-frame clones only, minus some. Of hundreds of thousands of clones in the sample, more than 75% were seen once. Sequenced material: PBMCs or T cells enriched from blood (not recorded which). The receptors originated from a man in his fifties or sixties who had recovered from COVID-19. The CDR3 runs from the conserved cysteine through the conserved F or W. The D gene is left open where the match is weak. A clone size is listed for some rows: how often the clone was seen (once, few, many), or a class if it is expanded.

. | TRBJ1-5 | TRBV12-3/TRBV12-4 | . | TGTGCCAGCAGTTTCCTGACAAATCAGCCCCAGCATTTT | CASSFLTNQPQHF
TRBD2 | TRBJ2-1 | TRBV18 | . | TGTGCCAGCTCACCAACGGGCGGGAGGTCCTACAATGAGCAGTTCTTC | CASSPTGGRSYNEQFF
TRBD1 | TRBJ1-1 | TRBV2 | . | TGTGCCAGCAGCCCGGACAGGGGGCGGGACACTGAAGCTTTCTTT | CASSPDRGRDTEAFF
. | TRBJ1-5 | TRBV3-1/TRBV3-2 | . | TGTGCCAGCAGCCAATCGGGAGGTAATCAGCCCCAGCATTTT | CASSQSGGNQPQHF
TRBD2 | TRBJ2-7 | TRBV7-9 | once | TGTGCCAGCAGCAGGGTAAGCGGGAGCGGCGAGCAGTACTTC | CASSRVSGSGEQYF
TRBD1 | TRBJ1-2 | TRBV25-1 | . | TGTGCCGCACAGGGGGCGGGAGGCTACACCTTC | CAAQGAGGYTF
. | TRBJ1-1 | TRBV19 | once | TGTGCCAGTAGTAAGGGACAGAACACTGAAGCTTTCTTT | CASSKGQNTEAFF
TRBD1 | TRBJ2-5 | TRBV7-2 | once | TGTGCCAGCAGCCGCCCGGGACAGGGCCAAGAGACCCAGTACTTC | CASSRPGQGQETQYF
. | TRBJ2-2 | TRBV19 | . | TGTGCCAGCGTGCCCCAAGCGTCGAACACCGGGGAGCTGTTTTTT | CASVPQASNTGELFF
. | TRBJ1-1 | TRBV30 | . | TGTGCCTGGAATAAGGCCGAGAGGGAAGCTTTCTTT | CAWNKAEREAFF
. | TRBJ1-1 | TRBV30 | . | TGTGCCTGGAGTGCCCGGGGGGGGAACACTGAAGCTTTCTTT | CAWSARGGNTEAFF
TRBD1 | TRBJ2-3 | TRBV12-5 | once | TGTGCTAGTTCTGTGGGACAGTCCTCAGATACGCAGTATTTT | CASSVGQSSDTQYF
TRBD2 | TRBJ2-7 | TRBV3-1/TRBV3-2 | . | TGTGCCAGCAGCCAAGGGCTTCTAGCGGGAGTTTACGAGCAGTACTTC | CASSQGLLAGVYEQYF
. | TRBJ1-1 | TRBV28 | . | TGTGCCAGCACCTGGGGGGGCGGCACTGAAGCTTTCTTT | CASTWGGGTEAFF
TRBD2 | TRBJ2-5 | TRBV5-6 | . | TGTGCCAGCAGCTTATTAGCGGGGGGCTCTGAGACCCAGTACTTC | CASSLLAGGSETQYF
. | TRBJ1-2 | TRBV4-1 | . | TGCGCCAGCAGCCAAGGAATGGAACGGGGTAGCTACACCTTC | CASSQGMERGSYTF
. | TRBJ2-7 | TRBV27 | . | TGTGCCAGCAGTTTACCGGGAAAGGCCTACGAGCAGTACTTC | CASSLPGKAYEQYF
. | TRBJ1-1 | TRBV7-2 | . | TGTGCCAGCAGCTTTTCCTCGTACACTGAAGCTTTCTTT | CASSFSSYTEAFF
TRBD2 | TRBJ2-1 | TRBV7-3 | . | TGTGCCAGCAGTACCGGACTAGCGGGATTCAATGAGCAGTTCTTC | CASSTGLAGFNEQFF
. | TRBJ1-1 | TRBV5-1 | . | TGCGCCAGCAGAATCCGGGAGTTGAACACTGAAGCTTTCTTT | CASRIRELNTEAFF
TRBD1 | TRBJ1-5 | TRBV20-1 | few | TGCAGTGCTAGTCAGGGGGTCAATCAGCCCCAGCATTTT | CSASQGVNQPQHF
TRBD2 | TRBJ2-3 | TRBV9 | . | TGTGCCAGCAGTCCTAGCGGGACTGTCACAGATACGCAGTATTTT | CASSPSGTVTDTQYF
. | TRBJ2-2 | TRBV19 | few | TGTGCCAGTAGTACGGGATCAAAAACCGGGGAGCTGTTTTTT | CASSTGSKTGELFF
TRBD2 | TRBJ2-1 | TRBV11-3 | many | TGTGCCAGCAGCCAACCCTGGACTAGCGGGAGTTCGGGGTCCTACAATGAGCAGTTCTTC | CASSQPWTSGSSGSYNEQFF
TRBD1 | TRBJ1-2 | TRBV4-2 | . | TGTGCCAGCAGCCAGGCCCAGGGACAGGGGAATAACTATGGCTACACCTTC | CASSQAQGQGNNYGYTF
TRBD1 | TRBJ1-4 | TRBV9 | . | TGTGCCAGCAGCGCCGGACAGGGGAATGAAAAACTGTTTTTT | CASSAGQGNEKLFF
. | TRBJ1-3 | TRBV6-2/TRBV6-3 | . | TGTGCCAGCAGTTACTCGAACGGCAGGGCGCCTGGAAACACCATATATTTT | CASSYSNGRAPGNTIYF
. | TRBJ2-7 | TRBV28 | . | TGTGCCAGCAGTCAGATAGGGGCCCTAGGATTCTACGAGCAGTACTTC | CASSQIGALGFYEQYF
. | TRBJ1-1 | TRBV29-1 | . | TGCAGCGTTGGGGAGCCTGAAGCTTTCTTT | CSVGEPEAFF
. | TRBJ1-2 | TRBV4-2 | . | TGTGCCAGCAGCCAAGACAGGGGCATCGGGGGCTACACCTTC | CASSQDRGIGGYTF
TRBD2 | TRBJ2-1 | TRBV18 | . | TGTGCCAGCTCACCAAAGCGGGAGATGTTCAATGAGCAGTTCTTC | CASSPKREMFNEQFF
TRBD1 | TRBJ1-1 | TRBV19 | . | TGTGCCAGTAGTATGGGACAGAAGAACACTGAAGCTTTCTTT | CASSMGQKNTEAFF
TRBD2 | TRBJ2-5 | TRBV4-1 | . | TGCGCCAGCAGCCCTGGACAGGTCGGGGGTAGCGGGGGGCAAGAGACCCAGTACTTC | CASSPGQVGGSGGQETQYF
. | TRBJ2-2 | TRBV7-9 | . | TGTGCCAGGAGAGAGAGAGCGAACACCGGGGAGCTGTTTTTT | CARRERANTGELFF
. | TRBJ2-5 | TRBV24-1 | . | TGTGCCACCTCAGGGGGGTCGGACACCCTCCAAGAGACCCAGTACTTC | CATSGGSDTLQETQYF
TRBD1 | TRBJ1-1 | TRBV12-5 | . | TGTGCTAGTGGTTCGGGACAGGGGAACACTGAAGCTTTCTTT | CASGSGQGNTEAFF
TRBD2 | TRBJ2-5 | TRBV25-1 | once | TGTGCCAGCAGTTTGTCTAGCGGGATAAGAGAGACCCAGTACTTC | CASSLSSGIRETQYF
. | TRBJ1-2 | TRBV19 | . | TGTGCCAGTAGTTATACTCAGAGGCCGGACTATGGCTACACCTTC | CASSYTQRPDYGYTF
TRBD1 | TRBJ1-4 | TRBV5-5 | . | TGTGCCAGCAGCTTGCCTCGACAGGGAGCAACTAATGAAAAACTGTTTTTT | CASSLPRQGATNEKLFF
. | TRBJ1-1 | TRBV5-1 | . | TGCGCCAGCAGCTCCTACGACAGGAACACTGAAGCTTTCTTT | CASSSYDRNTEAFF
. | TRBJ1-2 | TRBV5-1 | . | TGCGCCAGCAGCTTGTCACCCCAGTCCGGCTACACCTTC | CASSLSPQSGYTF
. | TRBJ2-7 | TRBV5-6 | . | TGTGCCAGCAGCTTTACTCAAAACGAGCAGTACTTC | CASSFTQNEQYF
. | TRBJ2-5 | TRBV5-3 | few | TGTGCCAGAAGCTTGGACGGCCAAGAGACCCAGTACTTC | CARSLDGQETQYF
. | TRBJ1-3 | TRBV19 | . | TGTGCCAGTAGTATCCCTAGGGGCGCCGGACACACCATATATTTT | CASSIPRGAGHTIYF
. | TRBJ2-3 | TRBV29-1 | once | TGCAGCGTTGAAGGTGGGGGGAGGCTTACAGATACGCAGTATTTT | CSVEGGGRLTDTQYF
TRBD2 | TRBJ2-1 | TRBV27 | . | TGTGCCAGCAGCCTTTTGGGACTAGCGGGAGGCAATGAGCAGTTCTTC | CASSLLGLAGGNEQFF
TRBD1 | TRBJ1-6 | TRBV10-3 | once | TGTGCCATCAGTGAATCAGGGGGCGCATTTTCACCCCTCCACTTT | CAISESGGAFSPLHF
. | TRBJ2-3 | TRBV2 | . | TGTGCCAGCCGCCGAGTAACTAGCACAGATACGCAGTATTTT | CASRRVTSTDTQYF
. | TRBJ2-6 | TRBV12-3/TRBV12-4 | few | TGTGCCAGCAGGCGAGTAGGGGCCAACGTCCTGACTTTC | CASRRVGANVLTF
TRBD2 | TRBJ2-7 | TRBV7-6 | . | TGTGCCAGCAGCTTAGCAGTGGCGGGAGGGCCTAGGTCCTACGAGCAGTACTTC | CASSLAVAGGPRSYEQYF